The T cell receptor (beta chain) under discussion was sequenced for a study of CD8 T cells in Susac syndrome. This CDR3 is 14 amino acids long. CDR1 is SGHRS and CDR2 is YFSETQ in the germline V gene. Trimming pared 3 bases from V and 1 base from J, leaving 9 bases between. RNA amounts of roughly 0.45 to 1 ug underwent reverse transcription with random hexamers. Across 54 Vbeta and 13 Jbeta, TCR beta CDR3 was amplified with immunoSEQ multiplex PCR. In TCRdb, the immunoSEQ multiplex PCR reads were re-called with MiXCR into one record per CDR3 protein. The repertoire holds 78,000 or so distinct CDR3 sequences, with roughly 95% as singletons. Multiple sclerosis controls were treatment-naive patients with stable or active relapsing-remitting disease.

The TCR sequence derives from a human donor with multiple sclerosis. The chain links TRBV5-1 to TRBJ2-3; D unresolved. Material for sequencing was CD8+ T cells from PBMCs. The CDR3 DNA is TGCGCCAGCAGCTCTTTTGGGGGCACAGATACGCAGTATTTT. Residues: CASSSFGGTDTQYF.